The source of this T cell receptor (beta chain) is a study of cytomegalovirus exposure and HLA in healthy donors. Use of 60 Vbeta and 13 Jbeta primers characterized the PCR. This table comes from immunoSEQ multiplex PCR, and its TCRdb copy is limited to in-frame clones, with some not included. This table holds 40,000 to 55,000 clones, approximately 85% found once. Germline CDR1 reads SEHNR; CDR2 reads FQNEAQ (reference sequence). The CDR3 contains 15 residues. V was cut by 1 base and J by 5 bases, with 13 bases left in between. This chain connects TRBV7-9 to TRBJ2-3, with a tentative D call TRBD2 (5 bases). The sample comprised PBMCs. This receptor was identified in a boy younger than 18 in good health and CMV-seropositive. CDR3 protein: CASSLGPSRGDTQYF. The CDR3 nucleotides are TGTGCCAGCAGCTTAGGTCCTTCCCGGGGAGATACGCAGTATTTT.